Below, 26 T cell receptor beta chains from the same sample are listed, as sequenced in a study of identical twins. TCRdb redid the calling of the 5' RACE reads with MiXCR, one entry per CDR3 protein. The data contain about 720,000 distinct CDR3 sequences, 15% to 20% of them singletons. Separately, the same data were catalogued under a study of T cells expressing NK-cell markers.

The sequencing input was PBMCs. These receptors originate from a young woman in good health.

The table lists this clonotype with a few counts. CDR3 residues: CASSLVLTRTYNEQFF. In nucleotides, the CDR3 is TGTGCCAGCAGCTTGGTCCTTACTAGAACGTACAATGAGCAGTTCTTC. The rearrangement uses TRBV5-5 and TRBJ2-1; D is possibly TRBD2 (5 bases). V was trimmed by 0 bases and J by 4 bases, leaving 14 bases between them. Germline V gene sequence: CDR1 SGHKS, CDR2 YYEKEE (reference sequence). This CDR3 has 16 residues. The full variable domain, its missing parts supplied by reference TRBV5-5 and TRBJ2-1, is DAGVTQSPTHLIKTRGQQVTLRCSPISGHKSVSWYQQVLGQGPQFIFQYYEKEERGRGNFPDRFSARQFPNYSSELNVNALLLGDSALYLCASSLVLTRTYNEQFFGPGTRLTVL.

This chain connects TRBV5-1 to TRBJ2-5, with D perhaps TRBD2 (6 bases). The V gene's germline CDR1 is SGHRS and CDR2 YFSETQ. This CDR3 spans 13 amino acids. Trimming stripped 2 bases from V and 5 bases from J, with 10 bases between. The CDR3 DNA reads as TGCGCCAGCAGCTTCGGAGGGATGGAGACCCAGTACTTC. Protein: CASSFGGMETQYF. The full variable domain, completed using reference TRBV5-1 and TRBJ2-5, is KAGVTQTPRYLIKTRGQQVTLSCSPISGHRSVSWYQQTPGQGLQFLFEYFSETQRNKGNFPGRFSGRQFSNSRSEMNVSTLELGDSALYLCASSFGGMETQYFGPGTRLLVL.

The table lists this clonotype with a few counts. J is TRBJ2-1 and V is TRBV20-1, with D possibly being TRBD1 (5 bases). In germline, CDR1 is DFQATT, CDR2 SNEGSKA (reference sequence). V was pared by 6 bases and J by 6 bases, with 18 bases between. The CDR3 contains 14 residues. The CDR3 region is CSARASVIPNEQFF. CDR3 DNA sequence: TGCAGTGCCAGGGCCTCGGTGATCCCCAATGAGCAGTTCTTC.

CDR3 sequence: CSASRPTVEETQYF. Here the CDR3 DNA reads TGCAGTGCTAGTAGGCCAACCGTTGAGGAGACCCAGTACTTC. The rearrangement joins TRBV20-1 to TRBJ2-5; no reliable D call. Per the germline V gene, CDR1 is DFQATT and CDR2 is SNEGSKA (reference sequence). This CDR3 region has 14 residues. Trimming cost V 3 bases and J 5 bases, with 16 bases left between them.

Only a few counts were recorded for this clonotype. The rearrangement uses TRBV5-1 and TRBJ1-1; 10 nucleotides match TRBD1. There are 13 residues in the CDR3. The germline gives CDR1 SGHRS, CDR2 YFSETQ. The V segment lost 4 bases and the J segment 8 bases; nucleotides outside the gene matches: 5. Here the CDR3 DNA reads TGCGCCAGCAGCGTGGGACAGGGGCACGAAGCTTTCTTT. Amino acids: CASSVGQGHEAFF. The entire variable domain, with the rest obtained from reference TRBV5-1 and TRBJ1-1, is as follows: KAGVTQTPRYLIKTRGQQVTLSCSPISGHRSVSWYQQTPGQGLQFLFEYFSETQRNKGNFPGRFSGRQFSNSRSEMNVSTLELGDSALYLCASSVGQGHEAFFGQGTRLTVV.

The chain has TRBV12-3 or TRBV12-4 and TRBJ2-3; the D gene is possibly TRBD2 (5 bases). The ends were cut back, 3 bases at V and 0 bases at J, with 10 bases in the middle. CDR3 length: 15 residues. The CDR3 region is CASSLQRTSTDTQYF. DNA for the CDR3: TGTGCCAGCAGTTTGCAGCGGACGAGCACAGATACGCAGTATTTT.

This clonotype appeared a few times. This chain connects TRBV20-1 to TRBJ2-7; maybe TRBD2 (6 bases). Germline CDR1 is DFQATT and CDR2 is SNEGSKA (reference sequence). V lost 0 bases, J lost 6 bases, and 24 bases lay in between. The CDR3 length is 17 residues. CDR3 sequence (DNA): TGCAGTGCTAGAGATTTCCGTACACGGGGGTTAGGCTCCGAGCAGTACTTC. Protein sequence: CSARDFRTRGLGSEQYF.

This clonotype was observed a few times. The chain has TRBV5-5 and TRBJ2-7; TRBD1 might be the D (6 bases). Trimming removed 4 bases from V and 10 bases from J, with 21 bases in between. The CDR3 has 14 residues. Looked up from germline, CDR1 is SGHKS and CDR2 is YYEKEE (reference sequence). CDR3 bases: TGTGCCAGCAGCCCTCCGGGACATGTGACGGAACAGTACTTC. Translated: CASSPPGHVTEQYF.

This clonotype came up once. V and J are TRBV12-3 or TRBV12-4 and TRBJ2-7; D is uncertain. There are 16 residues in the CDR3. V lost 3 bases, J lost 0 bases, and 15 bases lay in between. The CDR3 DNA follows: TGTGCCAGCAGTTTCGACACTCAAAGGAGCTCCTACGAGCAGTACTTC. Translated: CASSFDTQRSSYEQYF.

The rearrangement uses TRBV5-1 and TRBJ2-3; a possible D gene is TRBD2 (5 bases). V gave up 9 bases and J gave up 5 bases, with 10 bases separating them. Germline V gene data show CDR1 as SGHRS and CDR2 as YFSETQ. This CDR3 has 11 residues. The CDR3 loop is CATDEGDTQYF. The DNA of the CDR3 is TGCGCCACCGACGAGGGAGATACGCAGTATTTT.

This clonotype was seen more than once but under ten times. V is TRBV18 and J is TRBJ2-4; TRBD1 or TRBD2 may be the D gene (6 bases each). Trimming removed 3 bases at V and 8 bases at J, with 11 bases between. Germline V lookup: CDR1 KGHSH, CDR2 LQKENI. There are 13 residues in the CDR3. CDR3 amino acids: CASSPAGGDIQYF. CDR3 bases: TGTGCCAGCTCACCTGCCGGGGGCGACATTCAGTACTTC.

This sequence joins TRBV29-1 and TRBJ2-1; the D gene is possibly TRBD2 (6 bases). There are 15 residues in the CDR3. Germline CDR1 and CDR2: SQVTM and ANQGSEA. V shed 1 base and J shed 3 bases, with 13 bases lying between them. Here the CDR3 reads CSVEGVGGSYNEQFF. The CDR3 DNA reads as TGCAGCGTTGAAGGTGTCGGGGGAAGCTACAATGAGCAGTTCTTC.

The gene calls are TRBV12-3 or TRBV12-4 and TRBJ1-5, with D possibly TRBD1 on 5 matching bases. V was shortened by 6 bases and J by 4 bases, with 19 bases between the two germline ends. The CDR3 sequence is 16 residues long. The CDR3 reads CASSNSWAGPNQPQHF. The CDR3 nucleotides are TGTGCCAGCAGCAATTCCTGGGCAGGGCCTAATCAGCCCCAGCATTTT.

This clonotype has only a few counts. CDR3 nucleotide sequence: TGTGCCAGCAGCGCGGGACAGGGGATATTCTACGAGCAGTACTTC. Its translation: CASSAGQGIFYEQYF. This sequence joins TRBV5-6 and TRBJ2-7, with 10 positions matching TRBD1. Germline CDR1 is SGHDT and CDR2 is YYEEEE. V lost 4 bases, J lost 3 bases, and 7 bases stayed unmatched. The CDR3 is 15 residues long.

CDR3 in DNA: TGTGCCAGCAGTTACGGAGTGGAACCGGGACAGAACATGAGAGATACGCAGTATTTT. Translating it yields CASSYGVEPGQNMRDTQYF. The chain employs TRBV6-2 or TRBV6-3 and TRBJ2-3, with 7 bases that match TRBD1. The V gene's germline CDR1 is MNHEY and CDR2 SVGEGT. Unmatched junction bases numbered 19, after V lost 2 bases and J lost 5 bases. The CDR3 spans 19 residues.

The chain links TRBV4-3 to TRBJ1-2; D is possibly TRBD1 (5 bases). CDR1 is LGHNA, CDR2 YSLEER, per germline. Between the trimmed V and J ends, which lost 1 base and 4 bases, there was a span of 13 bases. The CDR3 has 15 amino acids. Here the CDR3 DNA reads TGCGCCAGCAGCCAAGGGACGGGCAGGGCCTATGGCTACACCTTC. It translates to CASSQGTGRAYGYTF.

This clonotype was observed a handful of times. This chain uses TRBV20-1 with TRBJ2-5; tentative D call: TRBD2 (6 bases). V was clipped by 5 bases and J by 5 bases, with 15 bases between them. In germline, CDR1 is DFQATT, CDR2 SNEGSKA (reference sequence). The length of the CDR3 is 13 residues. Written as DNA, the CDR3 is TGCAGTGCTGACATCGGAGGGCCTGAGACCCAGTACTTC. It specifies CSADIGGPETQYF.

V gene TRBV18 combines with J gene TRBJ2-7; D is ambiguous. Trimming removed 1 base from V and 2 bases from J, with 12 bases in between. This CDR3 is built from 15 residues. Germline CDR1 reads KGHSH; CDR2 reads LQKENI. The CDR3 reads CASSPRVGKTYEQYF. The CDR3 bases are TGTGCCAGCTCACCACGAGTTGGGAAAACCTACGAGCAGTACTTC.

There are a few counts of this clonotype. This chain connects TRBV11-2 to TRBJ2-7, with D unresolved. The CDR3 has 16 residues. CDR1 is SGHAT and CDR2 is FQNNGV in the germline V gene. V shed 0 bases and J shed 0 bases, with 12 bases lying between them. The CDR3 loop is CASSLDLPGSSYEQYF. The CDR3, as DNA: TGTGCCAGCAGCTTAGATCTCCCGGGTTCCTCCTACGAGCAGTACTTC.

This clonotype occurred a few times. The gene calls are TRBV20-1 and TRBJ2-3, with D perhaps matching TRBD2 (5 bases). The ends were cut back, 0 bases at V and 10 bases at J, with 11 bases in the middle. CDR3 length equals 12 residues. Germline values: CDR1 DFQATT, CDR2 SNEGSKA (reference sequence). The CDR3 reads CSARDLRESQYF. The CDR3 coding sequence is TGCAGTGCTAGAGATCTTCGGGAATCGCAGTATTTT.

Only a few counts were recorded for this clonotype. V is TRBV9 and J is TRBJ1-6; D is unclear. Germline V gene lookup returns CDR1 SGDLS and CDR2 YYNGEE. The ends were cut back, 3 bases at V and 3 bases at J, with 7 bases in the middle. The CDR3 is made up of 14 amino acids. CDR3 sequence reads: CASSADNYNSPLHF. CDR3 nucleotide sequence: TGTGCCAGCAGCGCCGACAACTATAATTCACCCCTCCACTTT.

V and J are TRBV6-9 and TRBJ2-7; a possible D gene is TRBD1 (5 bases). The CDR3 is 15 amino acids. V lost 0 bases and J lost 6, with 15 bases in between. Germline V CDR1 and CDR2: MNHGY, SVAAGI. This CDR3 is CASSYSISGKAEQYF. The CDR3 nucleotides are TGTGCCAGCAGTTATTCAATCTCAGGGAAAGCCGAGCAGTACTTC.

The rearrangement links TRBV5-1 to TRBJ1-5; D unresolved. The germline CDR1 and CDR2 sequences are SGHRS and YFSETQ. V lost 3 bases to trimming and J lost 6 bases, with 10 bases between them. The CDR3 spans 13 residues. The CDR3 DNA reads as TGCGCCAGCAGCTCCCAGTCGGGTCAGCCCCAGCATTTT. As protein: CASSSQSGQPQHF.

A note on this clonotype: This clone may be a read error of a much larger clone one base away. The gene calls are TRBV6-6 and TRBJ1-6, with D maybe TRBD1 (6 bases). CDR3 length: 13 amino acids. The germline V gene encodes CDR1 MNHNY and CDR2 SVGAGI (reference sequence). The CDR3 coding sequence is TGTACCAGCAGTTCCAAGGGGGGTTCACCCCTCCACTTT. Encoded protein: CTSSSKGGSPLHF.

This clonotype was counted at least ten times. V gene TRBV29-1 combines with J gene TRBJ2-3; 7 nucleotides match TRBD2. V shed 6 bases and J 7 bases; nucleotides not matched to a gene: 25. The CDR3 sequence is 18 residues long. Germline V gene data show CDR1 as SQVTM and CDR2 as ANQGSEA. The CDR3 here is CSVSIRPDRGGTMNTQYF. CDR3 sequence (DNA): TGCAGCGTCTCCATTCGGCCGGACCGCGGTGGGACTATGAATACGCAGTATTTT.

This clonotype was recorded many times. The V call is TRBV6-1, the J call TRBJ1-1; D might be TRBD1 (6 bases). The V and J ends lost 3 bases and 4 bases respectively, with 15 bases between them. The CDR3 totals 15 residues. Germline CDR1 is MNHNS and CDR2 is SASEGT. The CDR3 loop is CASSEGGGEGTEAFF. CDR3 nucleotide sequence: TGTGCCAGCAGTGAGGGGGGCGGGGAGGGCACTGAAGCTTTCTTT.